The sequence of this T cell receptor beta chain was determined in a study of T cell responses to AZD1222 COVID-19 vaccine (dated by TCRdb to the early 2020s). With respect to the entire study: AZD1222 recipients with second doses at about 4 weeks or about 12 weeks were pooled, because spike-specific TCR depth and breadth did not differ between schedules. Enrollment into the trials was organized by age into subgroups of 18-55, 56-69 and 70-plus years, and those subgroups contained roughly 140, 27 and 60 TCR-sequenced participants, respectively. A total of more than 230 trial participants underwent TCR sequencing, of whom 207 received two doses of AZD1222 and about 26 received two doses of the MenACWY control vaccine. Overall study results and their limits: The 56-69-year group was small, and its depth increase did not reach significance, likely because of low power. Spike-specific TCR breadth and depth rose significantly after two AZD1222 doses compared with day 0 and with MenACWY recipients. The whole spike protein was spanned by vaccine-associated CD4 TCRs, and dominant responses were seen in regions 160-218 and 743-854. Participants were mostly white British, with more females than males. The authors suggested clonal diversity may have been underestimated. Epitopes outside the regions mutated in the B.1.351 and B.1.1.7 variants were reportedly recognized by nearly half of the unique spike-specific TCRs. Conclusions about previously exposed vaccinees are limited because only six or seven AZD1222 recipients were SARS-CoV-2 seropositive at baseline. Because no day 14 peak-response samples were available, repertoires were characterized only after the peak T cell response.

To note about this clone: Its binding antigen is unknown. Base qualities are not recorded, but no much larger clone differs from it by a single base. Other DNA variants within this sample encode the same CDR3.

The time point label of this sample denotes: baseline before first vaccination. Vaccinee samples came from UK trials COV001 and COV002, including a single-blind randomized controlled phase 2/3 trial of AZD1222 (ChAdOx1 nCoV-19) in healthy adults. Trial participant PBMC samples were collected at day 0 and day 28 after the second dose for TCRbeta chain sequencing. The CDR3 regions of human TCRbeta chains were analyzed by immunosequencing. Turning to the authors' computational methods: Repertoire TCRs were checked for matches against a reference library of SARS-CoV-2-specific TCRs that had been generated using the MIRA antigen-specificity platform. Breadth was defined as the fraction of unique TCRs that were SARS-CoV-2-associated. Depth was defined as the fraction of total T cells that were SARS-CoV-2-associated. Using the MIRA data, each spike-specific TCR was mapped to the spike region that the TCR reacts to and placed in a CD4 or CD8 class. Log10-transformed breadth and depth values were compared by one-way ANOVA with Sidak's multiple comparisons tests. The source is immuneACCESS, and TCRdb retained only in-frame sequences with V and J called. Part of the clones is not carried over; for the studies checked, unresolved V genes explain less than half of this, and the remainder is unexplained. V, J and clone size derive from that table, while D and trimming were established from the DNA sequence. The sample table holds approximately 260,000 clones, of which roughly 93% were seen once. Around 0.6% of the sample rests with the top ten.

This material consisted of peripheral blood, taken on day 0 of AZD1222 vaccination. The origin of this receptor is an adult in good health.

The CDR3 region reads CASSLELNTEAFF. The nucleotide sequence reads TGCGCCAGCAGCTTGGAGCTCAATACTGAAGCTTTCTTT. This receptor chain uses TRBV5-1 and TRBJ1-1, with the identity of the D gene unclear. Looking up the germline V gene yields CDR1 SGHRS and CDR2 YFSETQ. The CDR3, from cysteine to phenylalanine, totals 13 residues. The kept DNA is CDR3 alone, 39 bases in frame from the first base. The V and J ends are trimmed by 0 bases and 5 bases, leaving 8 bases between them.